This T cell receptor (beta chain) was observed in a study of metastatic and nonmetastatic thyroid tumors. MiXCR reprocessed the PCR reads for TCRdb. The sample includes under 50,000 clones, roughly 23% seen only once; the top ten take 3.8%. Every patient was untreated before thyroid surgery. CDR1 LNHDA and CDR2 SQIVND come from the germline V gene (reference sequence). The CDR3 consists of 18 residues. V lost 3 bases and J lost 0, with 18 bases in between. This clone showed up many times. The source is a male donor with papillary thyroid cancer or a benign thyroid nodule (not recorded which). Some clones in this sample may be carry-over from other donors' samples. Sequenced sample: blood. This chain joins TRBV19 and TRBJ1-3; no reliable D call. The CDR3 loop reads CASSIRVQSFYSGNTIYF. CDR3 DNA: TGTGCCAGTAGTATTCGAGTTCAGTCCTTCTACTCTGGAAACACCATATATTTT.